Detailed here is one TCR beta chain. Its antigen is unknown. These data originate in a study of cytomegalovirus exposure and HLA in healthy donors. Whole-study results and caveats: Follow-up analysis later connected one missense variant in DCLRE1C with trimming of TCR beta V- and J-genes.

The PCR contained 60 Vbeta and 13 Jbeta primers. Method: immunoSEQ multiplex PCR; TCRdb's copy keeps in-frame clones and lacks some. The sample lists more than 130,000 clones; 60% to 85% were seen once. The CDR3 sequence is 14 residues long. V was pared by 1 base and J by 8 bases, with 7 bases of the junction left unmatched. Germline V gene lookup returns CDR1 LNHDA and CDR2 SQIVND (reference sequence). Each of the donors was a healthy bone marrow donor. Donors sampled were nominally healthy, though unrecorded immune exposures were likely. Sequencing input: PBMCs. This clonotype was obtained from a man aged 18 to 29 in good health and CMV-seronegative. This chain joins TRBV19 and TRBJ1-2; 7 bases agree with TRBD1. This CDR3 reads CASSIVSTGIGYTF. DNA for the CDR3: TGTGCCAGTAGTATAGTGTCGACAGGGATAGGCTACACCTTC.